This TCR beta chain comes out of a study of glioma-infiltrating T cells after dendritic cell vaccination. Some clones are missing from TCRdb's copy, which holds only in-frame ones; the method was immunoSEQ multiplex PCR. The sample shows around 78,000 clones, over 75% of them seen only once. This CDR3 contains 14 residues. CDR1 is SGHRS, CDR2 YFSETQ, per germline. V shed 0 bases and J shed 1 base, with 8 bases lying between them. Described time point: after dendritic cell vaccination, including at tumor progression/relapse. The J gene is TRBJ2-7, the V gene TRBV5-1; D remains ambiguous. The receptor was derived from a human donor with glioblastoma. The sample was blood, taken after dendritic cell vaccination. CDR3 amino acids: CASSLDWSSYEQYF. CDR3 coding DNA: TGCGCCAGCAGCTTGGACTGGAGTTCCTACGAGCAGTACTTC.